This T cell receptor (beta chain) originates from a study of cytomegalovirus exposure and HLA in healthy donors. Whole-study results and caveats: TCR beta chains numbering approximately 150 were designated cytomegalovirus-associated. Researchers reported from a later analysis that most CMV-associated TCR beta chains appeared HLA-restricted. Testing in vitro showed a few CMV-associated chains specific for CMV antigens. Certain sequence variants were highly shared and formed a cluster, and this cluster was likely a sequencing artifact.

Trimming took 5 bases from V and 11 from J, leaving 21 bases between them. CDR1 and CDR2 from the germline V gene are SGHAT and FQNNGV. The CDR3 runs 14 residues. On this clone: Antigen specificity is unknown.

Amplification used 60 Vbeta primers and 13 Jbeta primers. The repertoire was sequenced with immunoSEQ multiplex PCR; TCRdb's copy has only in-frame clones and lacks some. The table shows around 94,000 clones, with more than 60% occurring only once. This sequence was found in a man aged 30-40 years in good health and CMV-seronegative. The sequenced material came from PBMCs. V gene TRBV11-2 combines with J gene TRBJ2-5, with D tentatively TRBD2 (6 bases). The CDR3 loop reads CASSQDRAGQEQYF. For the CDR3, the DNA is TGTGCCAGCAGCCAGGACCGGGCGGGGCAGGAGCAGTACTTC. Full variable domain (outside the CDR3, taken from reference TRBV11-2 and TRBJ2-5): EAGVAQSPRYKIIEKRQSVAFWCNPISGHATLYWYQQILGQGPKLLIQFQNNGVVDDSQLPKDRFSAERLKGVDSTLKIQPAKLEDSAVYLCASSQDRAGQEQYFGPGTRLLVL.